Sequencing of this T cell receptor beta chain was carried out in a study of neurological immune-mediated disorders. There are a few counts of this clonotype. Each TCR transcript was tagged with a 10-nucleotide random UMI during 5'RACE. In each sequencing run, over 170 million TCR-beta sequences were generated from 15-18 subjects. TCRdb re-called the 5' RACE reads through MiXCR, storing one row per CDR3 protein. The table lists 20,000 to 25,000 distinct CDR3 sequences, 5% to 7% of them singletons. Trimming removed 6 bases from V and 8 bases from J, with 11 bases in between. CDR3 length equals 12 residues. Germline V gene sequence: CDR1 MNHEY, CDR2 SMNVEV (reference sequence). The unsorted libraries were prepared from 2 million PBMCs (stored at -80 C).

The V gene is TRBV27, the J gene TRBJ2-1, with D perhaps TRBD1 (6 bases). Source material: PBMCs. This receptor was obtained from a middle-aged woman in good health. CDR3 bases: TGTGCCAGCAGAACAGGGTCCCATGAGCAGTTCTTC. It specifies CASRTGSHEQFF.